The subject of this entry is one T cell receptor (beta chain). The CDR3 extends over 15 amino acids. CDR1 is MGHDK and CDR2 is SYGVNS in the germline V gene. With V trimmed by 6 bases and J by 4 bases, 9 bases remained unmatched. This entry belongs to a study of cytomegalovirus exposure and HLA in healthy donors. The PCR employed 60 Vbeta primers together with 13 Jbeta primers. Generated by immunoSEQ multiplex PCR, the TCRdb table keeps only in-frame clones and is missing some. The repertoire consists of some 190,000 clones, with around 80% occurring once and the leading ten covering approximately 2.2%.

The V and J genes are TRBV25-1 and TRBJ2-1, with 7 bases that match TRBD2. The source of this sequence is a male donor in good health and CMV-seronegative. Sequencing used PBMCs. The CDR3 DNA reads TGTGCCAGCAGGGTAGCGGGTGACGGATACAATGAGCAGTTCTTC. Its protein is CASRVAGDGYNEQFF.